What follows describes a single TCR beta chain. Sequenced by immunoSEQ multiplex PCR; TCRdb stores in-frame clones only, minus some. The sample has nearly 2 million clones; 85% to 95% are singletons. The sample is drawn from a study of shared clonotypes between healthy human individuals. CD45RO negativity and positive selection for CCR7 defined naive CD8 cells, a population that excluded terminally differentiated effector memory CD45RA+ cells. Germline CDR1 is SGHRS and CDR2 is YFSETQ. CDR3 size: 15 residues. The V gene end was trimmed by 4 bases and the J gene end by 3 bases; junction bases not matched to a gene: 9.

The genes are TRBV5-1 and TRBJ2-7; 8 bases are shared with TRBD1. This sequence was found in a young man in good health. Sample: naive CD8+ T cells sorted from blood. CDR3 in amino acids: CASSPDRALNYEQYF. The CDR3 DNA sequence: TGCGCCAGCAGCCCGGACAGGGCCCTTAACTACGAGCAGTACTTC.